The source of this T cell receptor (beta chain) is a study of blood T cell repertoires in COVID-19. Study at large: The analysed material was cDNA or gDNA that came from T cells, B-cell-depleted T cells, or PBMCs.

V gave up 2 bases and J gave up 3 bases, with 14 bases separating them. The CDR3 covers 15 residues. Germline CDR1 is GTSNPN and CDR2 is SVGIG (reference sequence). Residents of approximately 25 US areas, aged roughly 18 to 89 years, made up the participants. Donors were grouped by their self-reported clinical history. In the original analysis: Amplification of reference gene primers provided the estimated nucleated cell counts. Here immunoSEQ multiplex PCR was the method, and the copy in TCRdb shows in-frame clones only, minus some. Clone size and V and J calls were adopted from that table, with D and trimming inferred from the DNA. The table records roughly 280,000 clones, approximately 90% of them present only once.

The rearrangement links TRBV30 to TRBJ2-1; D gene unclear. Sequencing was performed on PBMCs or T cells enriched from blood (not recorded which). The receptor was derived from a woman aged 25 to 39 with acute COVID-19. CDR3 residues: CAWSSPRGYYNEQFF. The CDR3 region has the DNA TGTGCCTGGAGTTCCCCTCGCGGTTACTACAATGAGCAGTTCTTC.